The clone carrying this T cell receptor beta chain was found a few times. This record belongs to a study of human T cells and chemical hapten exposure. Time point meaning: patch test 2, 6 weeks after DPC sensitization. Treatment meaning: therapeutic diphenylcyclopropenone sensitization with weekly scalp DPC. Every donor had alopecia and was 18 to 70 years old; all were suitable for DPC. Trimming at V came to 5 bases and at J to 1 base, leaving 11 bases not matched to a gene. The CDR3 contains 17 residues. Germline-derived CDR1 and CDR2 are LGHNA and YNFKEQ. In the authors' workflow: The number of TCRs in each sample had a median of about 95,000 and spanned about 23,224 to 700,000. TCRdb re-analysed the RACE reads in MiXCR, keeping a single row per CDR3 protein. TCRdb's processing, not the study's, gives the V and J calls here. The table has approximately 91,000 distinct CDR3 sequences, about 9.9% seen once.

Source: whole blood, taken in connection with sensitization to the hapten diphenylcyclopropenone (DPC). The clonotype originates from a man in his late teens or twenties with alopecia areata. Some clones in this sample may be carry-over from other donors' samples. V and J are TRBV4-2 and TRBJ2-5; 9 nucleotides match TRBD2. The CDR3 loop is CASSGQSRGGPQETQYF. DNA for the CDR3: TGTGCCAGCAGCGGGCAATCGCGGGGGGGCCCCCAAGAGACCCAGTACTTC.